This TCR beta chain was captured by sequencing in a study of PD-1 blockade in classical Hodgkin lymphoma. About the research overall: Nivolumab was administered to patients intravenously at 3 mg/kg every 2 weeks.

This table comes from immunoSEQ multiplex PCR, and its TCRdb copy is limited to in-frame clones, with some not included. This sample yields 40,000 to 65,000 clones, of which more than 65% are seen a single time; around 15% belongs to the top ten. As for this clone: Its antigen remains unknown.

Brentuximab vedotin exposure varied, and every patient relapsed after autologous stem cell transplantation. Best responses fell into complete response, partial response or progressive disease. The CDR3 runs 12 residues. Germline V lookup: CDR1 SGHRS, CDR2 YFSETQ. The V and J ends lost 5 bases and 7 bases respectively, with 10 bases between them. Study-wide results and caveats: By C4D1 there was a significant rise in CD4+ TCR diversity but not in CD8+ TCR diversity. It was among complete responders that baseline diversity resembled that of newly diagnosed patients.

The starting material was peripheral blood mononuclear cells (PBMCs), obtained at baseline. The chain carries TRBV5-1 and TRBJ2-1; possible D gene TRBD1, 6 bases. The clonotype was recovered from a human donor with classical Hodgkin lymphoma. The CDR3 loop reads CASRSGENEQFF. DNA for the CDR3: TGCGCCAGCAGATCAGGGGAGAATGAGCAGTTCTTC.